These 21 T cell receptor beta chains were all obtained from the same sample, sequenced in a study of T cell responses to AZD1222 COVID-19 vaccine. Profiling relied on immunoSEQ multiplex PCR, and the TCRdb table lists in-frame clones only, not all of them. The sample contains under 150,000 clones, approximately 93% of which appear only once. The source was peripheral blood, collected on day 0 of AZD1222 vaccination. All receptors derive from an adult in good health.

The chain couples TRBV19 to TRBJ1-1, with 7 bases fitting TRBD1. CDR1 and CDR2 from the germline V gene are LNHDA and SQIVND (reference sequence). Losses at the gene ends were 3 bases for V and 1 base for J; bases not matched to a gene: 8. The CDR3 covers 16 residues. The CDR3 region is CASSMLTGQTNTEAFF. As DNA, the CDR3 is TGTGCCAGTAGTATGTTAACGGGACAGACGAACACTGAAGCTTTCTTT. Looking up the rest from reference TRBV19 and TRBJ1-1 gives the full variable domain: DGGITQSPKYLFRKEGQNVTLSCEQNLNHDAMYWYRQDPGQGLRLIYYSQIVNDFQKGDIAEGYSVSREKKESFPLTVTSAQKNPTAFYLCASSMLTGQTNTEAFFGQGTRLTVV.

The V gene is TRBV7-8, the J gene TRBJ2-1, with D unclear. The CDR3 consists of 14 residues. Germline V lookup: CDR1 SGHVS, CDR2 FQNEAQ. V was pared by 1 base and J by 0 bases, with 4 bases between. The CDR3 sequence: CASSLESSYNEQFF. The CDR3, as DNA: TGTGCCAGCAGCTTAGAGAGCTCCTACAATGAGCAGTTCTTC.

The chain couples TRBV2 to TRBJ1-5; D is unresolved. V shed 6 bases and J shed 0 bases, with 12 bases lying between them. Looked up from germline, CDR1 is SNHLY and CDR2 is FYNNEI. The CDR3 has 15 residues. The CDR3 protein is CASRREQNSNQPQHF. CDR3 nucleotide sequence: TGTGCCAGCAGAAGGGAACAAAATAGCAATCAGCCCCAGCATTTT.

The chain is built from TRBV6-1 and TRBJ1-5, with D maybe TRBD1 (5 bases). From germline, CDR1 is MNHNS and CDR2 SASEGT. The CDR3 has 14 residues. Between the trimmed V and J ends, which lost 0 bases and 6 bases, there was a span of 9 bases. This chain's CDR3 is CASSEADRGQPQHF. The DNA of the CDR3 is TGTGCCAGCAGTGAAGCTGACAGAGGTCAGCCCCAGCATTTT.

This clone was recorded only once. The V gene is TRBV7-3, the J gene TRBJ2-2; D possibly matches TRBD1 or TRBD2 (5 bases each). Germline V gene sequence: CDR1 SGHTA, CDR2 FQGTGA. V was trimmed by 3 bases and J by 0 bases, leaving 8 bases between them. The CDR3 runs to 15 residues. Here the CDR3 DNA reads TGTGCCAGCAGCTTCCAGGGACCGAACACCGGGGAGCTGTTTTTT. Protein product: CASSFQGPNTGELFF.

V is TRBV30 and J is TRBJ1-6, with TRBD1 matching over 10 bases. CDR1 and CDR2 (germline): GTSNPN, SVGIG (reference sequence). This CDR3 has 15 amino acids. The J segment lost 9 bases and the V segment lost 3 bases, leaving 8 bases of the junction unmatched. CDR3 residues: CAWRLGTGETSPLHF. CDR3 bases: TGTGCCTGGAGGCTAGGGACAGGGGAGACTTCACCCCTCCACTTT.

The rearrangement joins TRBV2 to TRBJ2-7; D is uncertain. Trimming took 4 bases from V and 6 from J, leaving 10 bases between them. This CDR3 contains 12 residues. Germline lookup yields CDR1 SNHLY and CDR2 FYNNEI. The CDR3, as DNA: TGTGCCAGCAGTGTGAGTAGGAGCGAGCAGTACTTC. Translated: CASSVSRSEQYF.

The genes are TRBV28 and TRBJ1-5; 9 bases map to TRBD1. The CDR3 is made up of 14 amino acids. CDR1 is MDHEN, CDR2 SYDVKM, per germline. V dropped 3 bases and J dropped 12; count of bases not matched to a gene: 9. CDR3 loop: CASSLAGQGRYQHF. Written as DNA, the CDR3 is TGTGCCAGCAGTTTGGCGGGACAGGGACGGTACCAGCATTTT.

V gene TRBV2 combines with J gene TRBJ1-1, with 7 bases fitting TRBD1. CDR1 is SNHLY, CDR2 FYNNEI, per germline. The CDR3 runs 13 residues. Trimming cost V 5 bases and J 0 bases; bases outside gene matches: 0. The CDR3 region has the DNA TGTGCCAGCAGTCAGGGGGTGAACACTGAAGCTTTCTTT. Its protein product is CASSQGVNTEAFF.

The chain employs TRBV5-5 and TRBJ1-1; D ambiguous. The CDR3 is made up of 13 amino acids. V gave up 3 bases and J gave up 0 bases, with 6 bases separating them. CDR1 SGHKS and CDR2 YYEKEE come from the germline V gene (reference sequence). DNA for the CDR3: TGTGCCAGCAGCTCCACCGTGAACACTGAAGCTTTCTTT. Translated, it gives CASSSTVNTEAFF.

V gene TRBV28 combines with J gene TRBJ1-5, with D possibly matching TRBD1 (5 bases). CDR3 size: 14 residues. The V gene lost 7 bases and the J gene lost 4 bases, with 14 bases spanning the gap. CDR1 and CDR2 from the germline V gene are MDHEN and SYDVKM. CDR3 DNA sequence: TGTGCCAGCAAAATTAGGGGCTCTAATCAGCCCCAGCATTTT. Protein: CASKIRGSNQPQHF. The whole variable domain, filled in from reference TRBV28 and TRBJ1-5, reads DVKVTQSSRYLVKRTGEKVFLECVQDMDHENMFWYRQDPGLGLRLIYFSYDVKMKEKGDIPEGYSVSREKKERFSLILESASTNQTSMYLCASKIRGSNQPQHFGDGTRLSIL.

The J gene is TRBJ1-2, the V gene TRBV28; maybe TRBD1 (6 bases). Germline-derived CDR1 and CDR2 are MDHEN and SYDVKM. This CDR3 region has 14 residues. Trimming took 7 bases from V and 2 from J, leaving 14 bases between them. This CDR3 is CASNLGQGNYGYTF. The CDR3 coding sequence is TGTGCCAGCAACCTGGGTCAGGGGAACTATGGCTACACCTTC.

The chain recombines TRBV28 with TRBJ2-2, with 9 bases that match TRBD1. Germline lookup yields CDR1 MDHEN and CDR2 SYDVKM. The CDR3 sequence is 15 residues long. V was pared by 3 bases and J by 4 bases, with 3 bases of the junction left unmatched. In DNA form, the CDR3 reads TGTGCCAGCAGTTTTGACAGGGGGACCACCGGGGAGCTGTTTTTT. Its translation is CASSFDRGTTGELFF.

The J gene is TRBJ2-1, the V gene TRBV6-6, with TRBD1 matching 10 bases. Germline V gene data show CDR1 as MNHNY and CDR2 as SVGAGI (reference sequence). V trimming: 5 bases; J trimming: 0 bases; junction bases outside the gene matches: 10. The CDR3 loop spans 18 amino acids. In DNA, the CDR3 is TGTGCCAGCAGTCACGGTGGGACAGGGGTGGCCTCCTACAATGAGCAGTTCTTC. Its protein product is CASSHGGTGVASYNEQFF.

This clone is a singleton in its sample. The V call is TRBV18, the J call TRBJ2-5, with 8 bases lining up with TRBD1. The CDR3 loop spans 15 amino acids. Germline V CDR1 and CDR2: KGHSH, LQKENI. The junction had 8 bases not matched to a gene; V was cut back by 6 bases and J by 2 bases. CDR3 region: CASSRDRGSQETQYF. The CDR3 region has the DNA TGTGCCAGCTCGCGAGACAGGGGTAGTCAAGAGACCCAGTACTTC.

The chain carries TRBV6-6 and TRBJ1-6, with D hard to call. Looked up from germline, CDR1 is MNHNY and CDR2 is SVGAGI (reference sequence). Trimming took off 6 bases at V and 10 bases at J, with 16 bases between the two ends. This CDR3 comprises 14 residues. The CDR3: CASRDGSSGSPLHF. CDR3 sequence (DNA): TGTGCCAGCAGGGATGGAAGTTCAGGATCACCCCTCCACTTT.

The CDR3 sequence: CATGGSGNTIYF. For the CDR3, the DNA is TGTGCCACCGGGGGGTCTGGAAACACCATATATTTT. J is TRBJ1-3 and V is TRBV10-3; a weak D match, TRBD1 (5 bases). CDR3 length: 12 amino acids. Germline V gene data show CDR1 as ENHRY and CDR2 as SYGVKD. Trimming stripped 10 bases from V and 1 base from J, with 8 bases between.

The V gene is TRBV11-2, the J gene TRBJ2-7; D unresolved. The V end lost 2 bases, the J end lost 2 bases, and 10 bases lay between the germline ends. This CDR3 is built from 14 residues. Germline V CDR1 and CDR2: SGHAT, FQNNGV. This CDR3 reads CASSLRVTPYEQYF. CDR3 nucleotide sequence: TGTGCCAGCAGCTTAAGAGTTACTCCCTACGAGCAGTACTTC.

The chain's CDR3 is CATRERSYNEQFF. CDR3 nucleotides: TGTGCCACCCGGGAACGGTCCTACAATGAGCAGTTCTTC. The chain links TRBV3-1 (or the pseudogene TRBV3-2) to TRBJ2-1, with D possibly being TRBD2 (5 bases). Trimming took 10 bases from V and 1 from J, leaving 11 bases between them. CDR1 and CDR2 from the germline V gene are LGHDT and YNNKEL (reference sequence). The CDR3 consists of 13 residues.

The chain carries TRBV27 and TRBJ2-7, with 8 bases matching TRBD1. This CDR3 spans 15 amino acids. CDR1 and CDR2 (germline): MNHEY, SMNVEV (reference sequence). V trimming: 3 bases; J trimming: 0 bases; junction bases outside the gene matches: 4. The CDR3 DNA reads as TGTGCCAGCAGTTTGGGACAGGCTTTCTCCTACGAGCAGTACTTC. Translation gives CASSLGQAFSYEQYF.

This clone was observed a single time. This sequence joins TRBV27 and TRBJ2-7; TRBD2 is a possible D gene (6 bases). The CDR3 covers 12 residues. V was cut by 4 bases and J by 5 bases, with 9 bases left in between. The germline V gene encodes CDR1 MNHEY and CDR2 SMNVEV (reference sequence). CDR3 in DNA: TGTGCCAGCAGTTCCTGGAGGGACGAGCAGTACTTC. It translates to CASSSWRDEQYF.